Given below is one T cell receptor (beta chain) in context. Its matching antigen is unknown. The germline V gene has CDR1 SEHNR and CDR2 FQNEAQ (reference sequence). V lost 6 bases and J lost 2; bases outside the gene matches: 2. The CDR3 runs 13 residues. The data stem from a study of cytomegalovirus exposure and HLA in healthy donors. Study observations and caveats: Information on immune exposure was restricted to one variable (CMV serostatus). Being productive about 87% or about 30% of the time was typical of most TCR beta V segments in an earlier analysis. A link between a missense DCLRE1C variant and TCR beta V- and J-gene trimming emerged from a later analysis.

The PCR ran on 60 Vbeta and 13 Jbeta primers. Data came from immunoSEQ multiplex PCR; TCRdb stores just in-frame clones and leaves some out. The top ten clones hold 2% of a sample with 120,000 or so clones, about four fifths of them seen once. The chain uses TRBV7-9 and TRBJ2-7; TRBD1 agrees at 9 bases. The sample taken for sequencing was PBMCs. The receptor was isolated from a man aged 18-30 years in good health and CMV-seronegative. The CDR3 coding sequence is TGTGCCAGCAGAGGGACAGGGCCCTACGAGCAGTACTTC. The encoded protein is CASRGTGPYEQYF.